A selection of T cell receptor beta chains follows, all from one sample in a study of blood T cell repertoires in COVID-19. Method: immunoSEQ multiplex PCR; TCRdb's copy keeps in-frame clones and lacks some. The sample has roughly 400,000 clones, about 89% seen once; the top ten hold 0.86%. What was sequenced was PBMCs or T cells enriched from blood (not recorded which). Receptors originate from a woman in her 40s who had been exposed to COVID-19. Each CDR3 is given with its conserved first and last residue.

V	J	CDR3
TRBV7-8	TRBJ2-2	CASSLVQRATGELFF
TRBV24-1	TRBJ2-6	CATSDPLQGGGANVLTF
TRBV5-6	TRBJ1-3	CASSPLWQGSGNTIYF
TRBV18	TRBJ1-2	CASHPGQGIYGYTF
TRBV5-1	TRBJ1-3	CASSPGTGTYGNTIYF
TRBV27	TRBJ2-7	CASRDRTKYEQYF
TRBV5-1	TRBJ2-5	CASSYGQFNQETQYF
TRBV10-3	TRBJ2-1	CAISESSVPTSGRGNEQFF
TRBV30	TRBJ1-4	CAWSVFGTHDEKLFF
TRBV2	TRBJ2-3	CACRVVTDTQYF
TRBV2	TRBJ1-3	CASSDARSGNTIYF
TRBV2	TRBJ2-5	CARRRTSAQETQYF
TRBV6-6	TRBJ2-1	CASSRPGTSANEQFF
TRBV18	TRBJ2-1	CASSPSRVAGGHSEQFF
TRBV5-4	TRBJ2-7	CASSLTLGEQYF
TRBV24-1	TRBJ2-3	CATSGGGSTARMDTQYF
TRBV5-1	TRBJ1-2	CASSSTQIQGTYGYTF
TRBV10-1	TRBJ1-4	CASSDRTGNEKLFF
TRBV2	TRBJ1-2	CARPGANYGYTF
TRBV19	TRBJ2-1	CASSDAGRSYNEQFF
TRBV3-1/TRBV3-2	TRBJ2-1	CASSRTSGVSYNEQFF
TRBV7-2	TRBJ2-1	CASSLGDRQSQFF
TRBV6-5	TRBJ2-3	CASSYSIMGVDTQYF
TRBV5-1	TRBJ1-3	CASSARQLSSGNTIYF
TRBV7-6	TRBJ2-3	CASSLAGGPSGNTQYF
TRBV5-4	TRBJ1-2	CASTFQGTNGYTF
TRBV3-1/TRBV3-2	TRBJ1-5	CASSKVHGEDQPQHF
TRBV15	TRBJ1-4	CATSTQPGQGRLKLFF
TRBV14	TRBJ2-1	CASSQKLGGPREQFF
TRBV18	TRBJ2-3	CASSLTGAGGTDTQYF
TRBV19	TRBJ1-5	CASRGQGFNQPQHF
TRBV5-1	TRBJ2-7	CASSLDKSAWHEQYF
TRBV2	TRBJ1-5	CASSPKIKLTGWIGNQPQHF
TRBV3-1/TRBV3-2	TRBJ2-2	CASSPPMGGSGELFF
TRBV20-1	TRBJ1-1	CSASTGRGNTEAFF
TRBV7-9	TRBJ1-2	CASSLAQGTDYGYTF
TRBV7-3	TRBJ1-1	CASSLWGPSGGTEAFF